Presented here are 23 T cell receptor beta chains from one specimen sequenced in a study of T-cell memory formation after mild COVID-19. TCRdb itself ran the 5' RACE reads through MiXCR, one entry per CDR3 protein. The sample consists of approximately 54,000 distinct CDR3 sequences, roughly an eighth of them appearing once. Sequencing was performed on PBMCs or a T cell subset sorted from them (not recorded which). Source of these receptors: a man younger than 35 who had mild COVID-19 (a few samples of this study predate the infection). Cell type and time point are not known.

This clonotype showed up just a few times. CDR3 in amino acids: CSARAGTVNTEAFF. The CDR3 coding sequence is TGCAGTGCTAGAGCCGGGACAGTGAACACTGAAGCTTTCTTT. This sequence joins TRBV20-1 and TRBJ1-1, with 7 bases that match TRBD1. This CDR3 has 14 residues. The germline CDR1 and CDR2 sequences are DFQATT and SNEGSKA (reference sequence). V lost 1 base and J lost 0; bases outside the gene matches: 2.

At least ten counts were recorded for this clonotype. This chain joins TRBV5-1 and TRBJ2-7; the D gene is possibly TRBD1 (6 bases). The CDR3 consists of 14 residues. V shed 2 bases and J shed 3 bases, with 12 bases lying between them. The germline V gene encodes CDR1 SGHRS and CDR2 YFSETQ. As DNA, the CDR3 is TGCGCCAGCAGCTTAACAGGGTTGAGCTACGAGCAGTACTTC. Its protein is CASSLTGLSYEQYF.

The V and J genes are TRBV7-3 and TRBJ1-2; 8 bases agree with TRBD1. After removal of 4 bases from V and 4 bases from J, the junction contained 5 bases not matched to a gene. The CDR3 is made up of 14 amino acids. Germline CDR1 and CDR2: SGHTA and FQGTGA. The DNA for the CDR3 is TGTGCCAGCAGCTCCTCAGGGGGCCCCTATGGCTACACCTTC. Translating gives CASSSSGGPYGYTF.

This clonotype is medium-sized (0.01 to 0.1%) by share. The chain is built from TRBV5-1 and TRBJ2-3, with TRBD2 matching over 14 bases. Germline lookup yields CDR1 SGHRS and CDR2 YFSETQ. This CDR3 is 17 amino acids long. The V gene end was trimmed by 0 bases and the J gene end by 4 bases; junction bases not matched to a gene: 4. The CDR3 coding sequence is TGCGCCAGCAGCTTGGAGGGGACTAGCGGGGGCGCAGATACGCAGTATTTT. This gives the protein CASSLEGTSGGADTQYF.

CDR3 sequence: CASSYREEAFF. CDR3 in DNA: TGTGCCAGCAGTTACAGGGAGGAAGCTTTCTTT. The rearrangement uses TRBV12-3 or TRBV12-4 and TRBJ1-1, with a possible D match to TRBD1 (6 bases). CDR3 length equals 11 residues. Trimming took 4 bases from V and 8 from J, leaving 8 bases between them.

J is TRBJ2-5 and V is TRBV6-5, with D unresolved. CDR1 and CDR2 (germline): MNHEY, SVGAGI. This CDR3 contains 13 residues. V was pared by 6 bases and J by 0 bases, with 8 bases between. The CDR3 bases are TGTGCCAGCAGCGGGCATAACCAAGAGACCCAGTACTTC. This translates into CASSGHNQETQYF.

This rearrangement joins TRBV20-1 to TRBJ2-3, with D possibly matching TRBD2 (6 bases). V lost 4 bases to trimming and J lost 2 bases, with 16 bases between them. There are 15 residues in the CDR3. Germline loops: CDR1 DFQATT, CDR2 SNEGSKA (reference sequence). The CDR3 DNA reads TGCAGTGCTATTTCGGGGAGGAGAGACACAGATACGCAGTATTTT. It codes for CSAISGRRDTDTQYF.

This clonotype was found a few times. This chain uses TRBV4-1 with TRBJ2-7, with 9 bases aligning to TRBD1. J was trimmed by 5 bases and V by 4 bases; bases with no gene match: 3. Looked up from germline, CDR1 is MGHRA and CDR2 is YSYEKL. The CDR3 contains 13 residues. The CDR3 loop reads CASSPGQGNEQYF. The CDR3 bases are TGCGCCAGCAGCCCTGGACAGGGGAACGAGCAGTACTTC.

The chain carries TRBV18 and TRBJ2-7; TRBD1 matches at 8 bases. CDR3 length: 15 residues. Per the germline V gene, CDR1 is KGHSH and CDR2 is LQKENI. The V and J ends lost 5 bases and 0 bases, in that order; junction bases with no gene match: 6. CDR3 bases: TGTGCCAGCTCAGTCTCGGGACAGGTCTCCTACGAGCAGTACTTC. This translates into CASSVSGQVSYEQYF.

This clonotype turned up a few times. The chain uses TRBV12-3 or TRBV12-4 and TRBJ1-3, with D unclear. This CDR3 spans 14 amino acids. V was cut by 5 bases and J by 3 bases, with 11 bases left in between. The CDR3 DNA sequence: TGTGCCAGCAGTCCGTCGGCGGGTGGAAACACCATATATTTT. This sequence encodes CASSPSAGGNTIYF.

The chain combines TRBV7-6 with TRBJ2-3; maybe TRBD2 (7 bases). The CDR3 spans 17 residues. The V gene's germline CDR1 is SGHVS and CDR2 FNYEAQ. V was pared by 1 base and J by 3 bases, with 17 bases between. The DNA of the CDR3 is TGTGCCAGCAGCTTAGTTTTGCGGGGGCGTCTGACAGATACGCAGTATTTT. This sequence encodes CASSLVLRGRLTDTQYF.

This clonotype has only a few counts. The chain has TRBV11-3 and TRBJ2-5, with 9 bases aligning to TRBD1. V trimming: 3 bases; J trimming: 5 bases; junction bases outside the gene matches: 7. Looked up from germline, CDR1 is SGHNT and CDR2 is YENEEA. This CDR3 region has 15 residues. DNA for the CDR3: TGTGCCAGCAGCTTGGGACAGGGAGCGGGGGAGACCCAGTACTTC. Its protein is CASSLGQGAGETQYF.

This clonotype came up a few times. The V call is TRBV9, the J call TRBJ1-2, with D unresolved. Germline CDR1 and CDR2: SGDLS and YYNGEE. This CDR3 spans 11 amino acids. V was clipped by 0 bases and J by 9 bases, with 6 bases between them. The CDR3 DNA reads TGTGCCAGCAGCGTAGGGGTTAGCTACACCTTC. Translated, it gives CASSVGVSYTF.

This chain links TRBV2 with TRBJ2-3; 8 bases are a match to TRBD2. The trim removed 10 bases at V and 4 bases at J, leaving 7 bases unmatched. Germline V gene lookup returns CDR1 SNHLY and CDR2 FYNNEI. The CDR3 sequence is 13 residues long. The CDR3 region has the DNA TGTGCCAACCAGCGGGGGTGGGCAGATACGCAGTATTTT. Encoded protein: CANQRGWADTQYF.

This clonotype was seen only a few times. The gene calls are TRBV28 and TRBJ2-3; no reliable D call. The V end was cut by 2 bases, the J end by 8 bases, with 8 bases between. The CDR3 length is 12 residues. Germline V CDR1 and CDR2: MDHEN, SYDVKM. The DNA of the CDR3 is TGTGCCAGCAGTTTAATCCCGTCTACGCAGTATTTT. This gives the protein CASSLIPSTQYF.

This clonotype was detected only a few times. The chain has TRBV4-1 and TRBJ2-1; 7 nucleotides line up with TRBD1. The V gene's germline CDR1 is MGHRA and CDR2 YSYEKL. CDR3 length: 14 amino acids. Unmatched junction bases numbered 3, after V lost 1 base and J lost 6 bases. The CDR3 nucleotides are TGCGCCAGCAGCCAAGGGGACAGCCTCAATGAGCAGTTCTTC. Translating gives CASSQGDSLNEQFF.

This clonotype was detected only a few times. The chain is built from TRBV18 and TRBJ2-2; TRBD1 matches 7 bases. The length of the CDR3 is 16 residues. The ends lost 3 bases at V and 2 bases at J; junction bases unmatched: 6. The V gene's germline CDR1 is KGHSH and CDR2 LQKENI. The CDR3, as DNA: TGTGCCAGCTCACCGCCCAGGGACAGAAACACCGGGGAGCTGTTTTTT. As protein: CASSPPRDRNTGELFF.

This clonotype was recorded a few times. V usage is TRBV7-7 and J usage is TRBJ2-7; D may correspond to TRBD1 or TRBD2 (6 bases each). Germline-derived CDR1 and CDR2 are SSHAT and FNYEAQ (reference sequence). This CDR3 comprises 15 residues. The V end was cut by 5 bases, the J end by 5 bases, with 19 bases between. Written as DNA, the CDR3 is TGTGCCAGCAGCCCCGGGGGAGACAGGTCGGACGAGCAGTACTTC. As protein: CASSPGGDRSDEQYF.

The chain recombines TRBV7-9 with TRBJ1-6, with TRBD1 as a possible D gene (5 bases). V shed 5 bases and J shed 8 bases, with 13 bases lying between them. Germline values: CDR1 SEHNR, CDR2 FQNEAQ (reference sequence). CDR3 length equals 14 residues. CDR3 DNA sequence: TGTGCCAGCAGCCCGGGGCTCGAGGATTCACCCCTCCACTTT. It encodes CASSPGLEDSPLHF.

Concerning this clonotype: One base away lies a much larger clone, so this may be a sequencing read error. The gene calls are TRBV27 and TRBJ1-1, with D possibly TRBD1 on 5 matching bases. Germline CDR1 MNHEY, CDR2 SMNVEV (reference sequence). The CDR3 extends over 15 amino acids. CDR3 protein: CASSLWVGGATEVFF. The CDR3 DNA reads TGTGCCAGCAGTTTATGGGTTGGAGGGGCCACTGAAGTTTTCTTT.

V and J are TRBV28 and TRBJ2-5; weak D call: TRBD2 (5 bases). The V gene's germline CDR1 is MDHEN and CDR2 SYDVKM. This CDR3 has 15 residues. V was shortened by 6 bases and J by 10 bases, with 24 bases between the two germline ends. The CDR3 bases are TGTGCCAGCAGCCAGCTATCCGACGGGGAGTCGGTCCAGTACTTC. Protein sequence: CASSQLSDGESVQYF.

This clonotype appeared many times. The V gene is TRBV4-2, the J gene TRBJ2-2; 12 nucleotides align to TRBD2. The germline gives CDR1 LGHNA, CDR2 YNFKEQ. CDR3 length: 18 amino acids. The V gene end was trimmed by 4 bases and the J gene end by 1 base; junction bases not matched to a gene: 7. CDR3 sequence (DNA): TGTGCCAGCAGCCTATCTAGCGGGGGGGATATGAACACCGGGGAGCTGTTTTTT. Its protein is CASSLSSGGDMNTGELFF.

V usage is TRBV19 and J usage is TRBJ2-3; D might be TRBD1 or TRBD2, each matching 5 bases. CDR1 and CDR2 (germline): LNHDA, SQIVND (reference sequence). V lost 4 bases to trimming and J lost 6 bases, with 17 bases between them. This CDR3 has 15 amino acids. The CDR3 spells CASSTRDQSSDTQYF. Written as DNA, the CDR3 is TGTGCCAGTAGTACCCGGGACCAATCTTCGGATACGCAGTATTTT.